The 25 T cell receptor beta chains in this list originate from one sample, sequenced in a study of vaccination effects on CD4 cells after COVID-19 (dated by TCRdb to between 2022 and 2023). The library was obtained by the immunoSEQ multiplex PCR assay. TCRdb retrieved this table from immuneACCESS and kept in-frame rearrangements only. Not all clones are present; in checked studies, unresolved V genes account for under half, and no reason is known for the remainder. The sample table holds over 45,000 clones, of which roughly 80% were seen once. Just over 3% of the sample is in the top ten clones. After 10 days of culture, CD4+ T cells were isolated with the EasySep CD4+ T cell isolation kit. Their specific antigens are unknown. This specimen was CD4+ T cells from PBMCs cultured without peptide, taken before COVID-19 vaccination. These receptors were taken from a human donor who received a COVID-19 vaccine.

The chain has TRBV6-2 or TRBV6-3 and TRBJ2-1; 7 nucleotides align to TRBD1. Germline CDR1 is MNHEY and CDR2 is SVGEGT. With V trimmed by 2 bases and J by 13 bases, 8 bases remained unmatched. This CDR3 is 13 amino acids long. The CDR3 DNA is TGTGCCAGCAGTTACGACAGGGACCTCCTCCAGTTCTTC. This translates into CASSYDRDLLQFF.

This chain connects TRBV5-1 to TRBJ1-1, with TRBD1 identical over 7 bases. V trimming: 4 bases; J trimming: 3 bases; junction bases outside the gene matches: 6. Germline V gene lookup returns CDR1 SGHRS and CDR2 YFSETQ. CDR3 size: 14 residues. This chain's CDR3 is CASSRDRAYTEAFF. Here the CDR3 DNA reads TGCGCCAGCAGCAGAGACAGGGCGTACACTGAAGCTTTCTTT.

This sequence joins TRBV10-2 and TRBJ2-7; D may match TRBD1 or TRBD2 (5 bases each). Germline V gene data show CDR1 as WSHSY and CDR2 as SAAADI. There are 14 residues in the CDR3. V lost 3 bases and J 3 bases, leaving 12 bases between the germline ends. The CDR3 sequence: CASSDTGRSYEQYV. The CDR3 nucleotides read TGCGCCAGCAGTGACACGGGACGGAGCTACGAGCAGTACGTC.

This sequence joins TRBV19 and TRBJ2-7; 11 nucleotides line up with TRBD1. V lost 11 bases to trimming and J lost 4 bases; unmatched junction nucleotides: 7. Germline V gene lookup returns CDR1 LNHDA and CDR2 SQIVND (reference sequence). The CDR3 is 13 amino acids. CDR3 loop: CAVDRDRGYEQYV. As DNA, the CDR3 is TGTGCCGTCGACCGGGACAGGGGGTACGAGCAGTACGTC.

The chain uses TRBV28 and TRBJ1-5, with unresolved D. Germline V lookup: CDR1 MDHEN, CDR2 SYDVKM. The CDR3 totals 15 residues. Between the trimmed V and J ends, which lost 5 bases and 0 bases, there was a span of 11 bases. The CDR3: CASSGQEYSNQPQHF. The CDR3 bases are TGTGCCAGCAGTGGGCAGGAGTATAGCAATCAGCCCCAGCATTTT.

As DNA, the CDR3 is TGTGCCAGCAGCTTAACAGGGTTAAGAACTGAAGCTTTCTTT. Amino acid sequence: CASSLTGLRTEAFF. The V call is TRBV11-2, the J call TRBJ1-1, with D possibly matching TRBD1 (6 bases). The germline gives CDR1 SGHAT, CDR2 FQNNGV. The CDR3 consists of 14 residues. The V gene lost 2 bases and the J gene lost 5 bases, with 12 bases spanning the gap.

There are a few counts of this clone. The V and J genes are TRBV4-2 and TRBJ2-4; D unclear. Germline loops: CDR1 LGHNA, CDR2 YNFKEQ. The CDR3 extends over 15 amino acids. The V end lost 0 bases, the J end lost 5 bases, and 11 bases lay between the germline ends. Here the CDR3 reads CASSQERVPENIQYF. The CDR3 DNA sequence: TGTGCCAGCAGCCAAGAACGGGTACCGGAAAACATTCAGTACTTC.

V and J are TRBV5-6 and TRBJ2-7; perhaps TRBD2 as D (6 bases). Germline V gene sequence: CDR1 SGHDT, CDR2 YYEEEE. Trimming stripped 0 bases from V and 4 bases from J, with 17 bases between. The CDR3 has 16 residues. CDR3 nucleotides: TGTGCCAGCAGCTTGGGAGGGACTCGGGCGCAGTACGAGCAGTACGTC. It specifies CASSLGGTRAQYEQYV.

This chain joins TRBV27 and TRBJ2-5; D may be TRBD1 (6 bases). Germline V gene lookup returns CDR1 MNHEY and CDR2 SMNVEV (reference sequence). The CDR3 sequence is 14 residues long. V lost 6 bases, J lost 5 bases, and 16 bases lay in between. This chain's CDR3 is CASSRAGDRETQYF. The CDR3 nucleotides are TGTGCCAGCAGCCGGGCAGGGGATAGGGAGACCCAGTACTTC.

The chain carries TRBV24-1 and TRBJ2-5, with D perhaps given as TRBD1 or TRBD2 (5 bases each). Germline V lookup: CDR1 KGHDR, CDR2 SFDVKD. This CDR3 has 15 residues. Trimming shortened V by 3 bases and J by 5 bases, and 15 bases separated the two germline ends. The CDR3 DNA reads TGTGCCACCAGTGATCCGTGGGGGTATGGGGAGACCCAGTACTTC. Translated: CATSDPWGYGETQYF.

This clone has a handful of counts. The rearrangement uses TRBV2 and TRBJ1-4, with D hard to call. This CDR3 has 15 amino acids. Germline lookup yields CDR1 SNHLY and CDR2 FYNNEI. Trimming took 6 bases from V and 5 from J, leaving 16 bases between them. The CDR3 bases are TGTGCCAGCAGCAGGTCCCACTCGTCCAATGAAAAACTGTTTTTT. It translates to CASSRSHSSNEKLFF.

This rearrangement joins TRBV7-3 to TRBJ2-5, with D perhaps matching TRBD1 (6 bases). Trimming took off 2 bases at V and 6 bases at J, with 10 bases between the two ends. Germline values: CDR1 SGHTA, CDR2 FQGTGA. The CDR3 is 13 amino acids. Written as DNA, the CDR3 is TGTGCCAGCAGCTTATCCAGGGGCCAGACCCAGTACTTC. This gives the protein CASSLSRGQTQYF.

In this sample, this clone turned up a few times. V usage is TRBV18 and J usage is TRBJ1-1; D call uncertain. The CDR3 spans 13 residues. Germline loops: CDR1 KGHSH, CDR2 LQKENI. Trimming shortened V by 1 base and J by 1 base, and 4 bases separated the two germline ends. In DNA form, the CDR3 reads TGTGCCAGCTCACCACAGCAGAACACTGAAGCTTTCTTT. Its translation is CASSPQQNTEAFF.

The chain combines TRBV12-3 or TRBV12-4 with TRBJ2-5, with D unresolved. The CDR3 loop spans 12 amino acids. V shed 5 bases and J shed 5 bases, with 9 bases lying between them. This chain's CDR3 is CASSPVRETQYF. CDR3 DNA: TGTGCCAGCAGTCCAGTTCGGGAGACCCAGTACTTC.

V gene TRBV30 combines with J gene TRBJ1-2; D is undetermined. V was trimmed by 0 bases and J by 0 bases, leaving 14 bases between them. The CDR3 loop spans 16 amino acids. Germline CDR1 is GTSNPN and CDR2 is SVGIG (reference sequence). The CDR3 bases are TGTGCCTGGAGTGTAAGTCCGATAGAAACTAACTATGGCTACACCTTC. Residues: CAWSVSPIETNYGYTF.

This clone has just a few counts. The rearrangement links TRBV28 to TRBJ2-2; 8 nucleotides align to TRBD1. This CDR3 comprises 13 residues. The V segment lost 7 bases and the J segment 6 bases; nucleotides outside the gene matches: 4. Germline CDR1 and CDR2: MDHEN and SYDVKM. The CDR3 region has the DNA TGTGCCAGCAAACAGGGGGGCTCCGGGGAGCTGTTTTTT. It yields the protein CASKQGGSGELFF.

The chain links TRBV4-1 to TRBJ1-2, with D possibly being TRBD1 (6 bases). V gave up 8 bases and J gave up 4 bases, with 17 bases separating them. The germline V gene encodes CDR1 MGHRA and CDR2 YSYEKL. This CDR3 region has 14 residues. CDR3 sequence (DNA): TGCGCCAGCGCCCTCTCGCCGGGGGCCTATGGCTACACCTTC. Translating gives CASALSPGAYGYTF.

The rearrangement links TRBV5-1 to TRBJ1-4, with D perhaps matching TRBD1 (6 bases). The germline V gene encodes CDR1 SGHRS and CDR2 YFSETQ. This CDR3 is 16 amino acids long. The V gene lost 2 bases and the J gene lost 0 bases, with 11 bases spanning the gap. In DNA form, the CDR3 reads TGCGCCAGCAGCTTAACAGAGGGGGCAACTAATGAAAAACTGTTTTTT. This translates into CASSLTEGATNEKLFF.

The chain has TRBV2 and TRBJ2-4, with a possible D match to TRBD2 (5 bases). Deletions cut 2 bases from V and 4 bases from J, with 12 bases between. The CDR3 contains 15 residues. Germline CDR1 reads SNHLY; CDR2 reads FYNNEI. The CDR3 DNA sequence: TGTGCCAGCAGTGAATTCGGGGTCACTAAAAACATTCAGTACTTC. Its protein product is CASSEFGVTKNIQYF.

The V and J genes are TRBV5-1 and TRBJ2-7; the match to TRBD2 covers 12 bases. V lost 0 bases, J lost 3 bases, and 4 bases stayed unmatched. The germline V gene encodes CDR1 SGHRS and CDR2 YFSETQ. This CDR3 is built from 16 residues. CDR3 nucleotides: TGCGCCAGCAGCTTGGTGACTAGCGGGGGTAACTACGAGCAGTACGTC. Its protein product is CASSLVTSGGNYEQYV.

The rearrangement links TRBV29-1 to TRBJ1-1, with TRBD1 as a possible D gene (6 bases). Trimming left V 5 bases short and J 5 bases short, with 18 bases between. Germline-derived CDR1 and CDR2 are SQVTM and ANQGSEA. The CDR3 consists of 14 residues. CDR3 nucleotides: TGCAGCGTTCGAAGGGGGGCTGTAAGGACTGAAGCTTTCTTT. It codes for CSVRRGAVRTEAFF.

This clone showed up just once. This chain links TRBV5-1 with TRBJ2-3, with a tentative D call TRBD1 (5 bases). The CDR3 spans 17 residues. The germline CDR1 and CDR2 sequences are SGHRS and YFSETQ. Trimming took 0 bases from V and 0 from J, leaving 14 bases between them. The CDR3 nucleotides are TGCGCCAGCAGCTTGGACCCTAGGGGAAGTAGCACAGATACGCAGTATTTT. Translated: CASSLDPRGSSTDTQYF.

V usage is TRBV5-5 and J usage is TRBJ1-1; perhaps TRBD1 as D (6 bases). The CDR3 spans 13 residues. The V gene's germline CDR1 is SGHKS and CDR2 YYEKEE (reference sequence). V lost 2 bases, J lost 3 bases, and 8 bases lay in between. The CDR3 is CASSFHRDTEAFF. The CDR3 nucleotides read TGTGCCAGCAGCTTCCACAGGGACACTGAAGCTTTCTTT.

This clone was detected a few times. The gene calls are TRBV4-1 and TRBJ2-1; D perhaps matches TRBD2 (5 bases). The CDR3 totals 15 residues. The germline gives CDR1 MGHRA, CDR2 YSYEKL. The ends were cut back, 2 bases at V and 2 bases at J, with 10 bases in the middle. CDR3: CASSQRTGTYNEQFF. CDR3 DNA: TGCGCCAGCAGCCAAAGGACTGGAACCTACAATGAGCAGTTCTTC.

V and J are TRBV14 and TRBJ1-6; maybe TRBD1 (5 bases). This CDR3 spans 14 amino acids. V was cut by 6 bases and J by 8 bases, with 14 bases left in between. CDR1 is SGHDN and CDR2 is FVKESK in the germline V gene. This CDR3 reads CASRLQGVDSPLHF. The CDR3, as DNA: TGTGCCAGCAGATTACAAGGGGTGGATTCACCCCTCCACTTT.